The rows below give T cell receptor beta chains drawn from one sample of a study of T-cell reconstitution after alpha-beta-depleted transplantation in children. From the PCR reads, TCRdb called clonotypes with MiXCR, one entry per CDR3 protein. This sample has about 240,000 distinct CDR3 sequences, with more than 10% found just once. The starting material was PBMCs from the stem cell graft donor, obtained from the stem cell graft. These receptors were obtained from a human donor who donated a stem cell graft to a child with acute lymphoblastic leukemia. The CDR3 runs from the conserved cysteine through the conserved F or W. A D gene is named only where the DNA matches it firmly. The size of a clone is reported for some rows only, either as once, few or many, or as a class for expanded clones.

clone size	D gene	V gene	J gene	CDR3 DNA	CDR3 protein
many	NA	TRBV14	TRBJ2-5	TGTGCCAGCAGCCAAGTTGTGGAGACCCAGTACTTC	CASSQVVETQYF
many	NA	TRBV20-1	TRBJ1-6	TGCAGTGCTATAGGGACACTGGTTTTTAATTCACCCCTCCACTTT	CSAIGTLVFNSPLHF
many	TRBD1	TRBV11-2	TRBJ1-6	TGTGCCAGCAGAATCGGGACAGGGGCCGCCCTGGTCCACTTT	CASRIGTGAALVHF
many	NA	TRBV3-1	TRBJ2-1	TGTGCCAGCAGCCCCAGGGCGAGCTCCTACAATGAGCAGTTCTTC	CASSPRASSYNEQFF
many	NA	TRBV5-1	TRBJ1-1	TGCGCCAGCAGCGCCCAGGGTGGAACTGAAGCTTTCTTT	CASSAQGGTEAFF
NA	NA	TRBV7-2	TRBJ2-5	TGTGCCGGACCTTGCGGCAGACCCTTTTTGGAGACCCAGTACTTC	CAGPCGRPFLETQYF
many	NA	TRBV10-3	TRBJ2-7	TGTGCCATCAGTGTCCCGGGATCCTGGGAGCAGTACTTC	CAISVPGSWEQYF
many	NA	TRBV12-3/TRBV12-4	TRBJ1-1	TGTGCCAGCAGTTTAATAGCCCCAGGGGCTGAAGCTTTCTTT	CASSLIAPGAEAFF
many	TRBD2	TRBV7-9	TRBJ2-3	TGTGCCAGCAGCCAAGCGGGGTCAGATACGCAGTATTTT	CASSQAGSDTQYF
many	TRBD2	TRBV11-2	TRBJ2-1	TGTGCCAGCAGCTCTTATAGCGGGGGCTCCTACAATGAGCAGTTCTTC	CASSSYSGGSYNEQFF
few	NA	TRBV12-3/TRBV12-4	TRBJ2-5	TGTGCCAGCGCCTCGGTTGAAGCCCAAGAGACCCAGTACTTC	CASASVEAQETQYF
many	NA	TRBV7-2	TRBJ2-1	TGTGCCAGCAGCTTAGCGAGCTCCTACAATGAGCAGTTCTTC	CASSLASSYNEQFF
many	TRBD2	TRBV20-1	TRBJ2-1	TGCAGTGCTAAGACTAGCCCGGGGAACAATGAGCAGTTCTTC	CSAKTSPGNNEQFF
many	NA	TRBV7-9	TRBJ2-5	TGTGCCAGCAGCCCCCCCCGGGGCTACTCAGAGACCCAGTACTTC	CASSPPRGYSETQYF